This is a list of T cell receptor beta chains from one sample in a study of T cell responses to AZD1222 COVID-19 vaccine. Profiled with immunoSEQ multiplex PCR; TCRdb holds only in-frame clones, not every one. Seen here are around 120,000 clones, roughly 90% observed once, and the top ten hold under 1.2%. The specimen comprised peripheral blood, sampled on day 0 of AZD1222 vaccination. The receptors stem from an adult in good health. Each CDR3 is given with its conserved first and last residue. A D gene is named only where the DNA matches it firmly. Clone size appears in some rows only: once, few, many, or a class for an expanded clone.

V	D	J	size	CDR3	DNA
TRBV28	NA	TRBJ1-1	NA	CASSSWWAEAFF	TGTGCCAGCAGTTCTTGGTGGGCTGAAGCTTTCTTT
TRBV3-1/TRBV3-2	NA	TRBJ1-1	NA	CASSQGSGSDTEAFF	TGTGCCAGCAGCCAAGGATCCGGGTCCGACACTGAAGCTTTCTTT
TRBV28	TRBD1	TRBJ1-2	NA	CASSYHRGQGLLYGYTF	TGTGCCAGCAGTTACCATCGGGGACAGGGGTTATTGTATGGCTACACCTTC
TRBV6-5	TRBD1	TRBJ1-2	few	CASSPQGEGYGYTF	TGTGCCAGCAGCCCACAGGGGGAAGGCTATGGCTACACCTTC
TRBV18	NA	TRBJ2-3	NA	CASSPPNHAGDTDTQYF	TGTGCCAGCTCACCACCAAACCACGCCGGGGACACAGATACGCAGTATTTT
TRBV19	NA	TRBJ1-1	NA	CASSPRTMNTEAFF	TGTGCCAGTAGTCCAAGAACAATGAACACTGAAGCTTTCTTT
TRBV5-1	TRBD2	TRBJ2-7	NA	CASSSLAGVGEQYF	TGCGCCAGCAGCTCCCTAGCGGGAGTGGGAGAGCAGTACTTC
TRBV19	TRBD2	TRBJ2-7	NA	CASSMLRESHEQYF	TGTGCCAGTAGTATGTTGCGGGAGTCCCACGAGCAGTACTTC
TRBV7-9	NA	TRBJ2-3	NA	CASSRDVRDTQYF	TGTGCCAGCAGCCGGGATGTGCGGGATACGCAGTATTTT
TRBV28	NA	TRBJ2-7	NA	CASSSPSWGEQYF	TGTGCCAGCAGTTCCCCGAGTTGGGGCGAGCAGTACTTC
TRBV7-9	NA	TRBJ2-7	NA	CASSLAPPGRAVLGHEQYF	TGTGCCAGCAGCTTAGCCCCCCCGGGCAGGGCAGTCTTAGGCCACGAGCAGTACTTC
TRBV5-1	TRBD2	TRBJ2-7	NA	CASSLVVSGRSEQYF	TGCGCCAGCAGCTTGGTTGTTAGCGGGAGATCCGAGCAGTACTTC
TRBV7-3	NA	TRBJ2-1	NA	CASSFSGGSYNEQFF	TGTGCCAGCAGCTTTAGCGGAGGCTCCTACAATGAGCAGTTCTTC
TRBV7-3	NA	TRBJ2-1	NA	CASSLGRHESKNEQFF	TGTGCCAGCAGCTTAGGTCGCCATGAATCGAAAAATGAGCAGTTCTTC
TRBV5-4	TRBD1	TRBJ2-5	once	CASSLPTGEETQYF	TGTGCCAGCAGCCTACCGACAGGGGAAGAGACCCAGTACTTC
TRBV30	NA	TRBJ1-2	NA	CAWSVAGGKNGYTF	TGTGCCTGGAGTGTCGCGGGGGGTAAAAATGGCTACACCTTC
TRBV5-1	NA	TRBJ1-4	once	CASSLYQGRGEKLFF	TGCGCCAGCAGCTTGTACCAGGGTAGGGGTGAAAAACTGTTTTTT
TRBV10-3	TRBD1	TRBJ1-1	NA	CAISESRTGGARDTEAFF	TGTGCCATCAGTGAGTCGAGAACAGGGGGCGCGAGGGACACTGAAGCTTTCTTT
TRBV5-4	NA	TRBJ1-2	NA	CASTPILTDGYTF	TGTGCCAGCACCCCAATCCTTACAGACGGCTACACCTTC
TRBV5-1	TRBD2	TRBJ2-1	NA	CASSLGLAGSTYNEQFF	TGCGCCAGCAGCTTGGGACTAGCGGGATCGACATACAATGAGCAGTTCTTC
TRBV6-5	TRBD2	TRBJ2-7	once	CATRTSGSSNEQYF	TGTGCCACCAGGACTAGCGGGAGTAGCAACGAGCAGTACTTC
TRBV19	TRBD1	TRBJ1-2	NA	CASSIAWTGAAGYTF	TGTGCCAGTAGTATAGCCTGGACAGGGGCTGCTGGCTACACCTTC
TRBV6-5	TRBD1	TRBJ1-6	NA	CASDLTGNSPLHF	TGTGCCAGCGACTTGACAGGGAATTCACCCCTCCACTTT
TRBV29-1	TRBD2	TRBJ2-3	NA	CSVSGLAGGTDTQYF	TGCAGCGTGAGCGGACTAGCGGGAGGCACAGATACGCAGTATTTT
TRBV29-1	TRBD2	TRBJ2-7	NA	CSVLPGLADYEQYF	TGCAGCGTTCTCCCGGGACTAGCGGACTACGAGCAGTACTTC
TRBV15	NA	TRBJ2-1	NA	CATSRGGLPNEQFF	TGTGCCACCAGCAGAGGAGGACTTCCCAATGAGCAGTTCTTC
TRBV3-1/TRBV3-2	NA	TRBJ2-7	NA	CASSQSLYEQYF	TGTGCCAGCAGCCAATCGTTATACGAGCAGTACTTC
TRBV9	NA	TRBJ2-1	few	CASSVDGSYNEQFF	TGTGCCAGCAGCGTAGATGGGAGCTACAATGAGCAGTTCTTC
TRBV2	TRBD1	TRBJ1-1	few	CASTRTGTRGTEAFF	TGTGCCAGCACCCGGACAGGGACGAGAGGAACTGAAGCTTTCTTT